This T cell receptor beta chain is from a study of cytomegalovirus exposure and HLA in healthy donors. Primers for the PCR totalled 60 Vbeta and 13 Jbeta. The protocol was immunoSEQ multiplex PCR, while the TCRdb copy is restricted to in-frame clones and leaves out a portion. The sample lists tens of thousands of clones; more than 80% were seen once. The TCR comes from a woman aged 35 to 49 in good health and CMV-seropositive. Sequencing input: PBMCs.

CDR3 nucleotides: TGTGCCACCAGCAGAGGAGGGAGCAATCAGCCCCAGCATTTT. It translates to CATSRGGSNQPQHF. The chain joins TRBV15 to TRBJ1-5; D is unclear. V lost 1 base, J lost 1 base, and 5 bases lay in between. The length of the CDR3 is 14 residues. From germline, CDR1 is LNHNV and CDR2 YYDKDF (reference sequence).